This TCR beta chain was obtained from a study of blood T cell repertoires in COVID-19. Trimming took 2 bases from V and 1 from J, leaving 10 bases between them. CDR3 size: 15 residues. Germline V gene data show CDR1 as SGHRS and CDR2 as YFSETQ. Source study methods: It was from reference gene primer amplification that nucleated cell counts were estimated. This table comes from immunoSEQ multiplex PCR, and its TCRdb copy is limited to in-frame clones, with some not included. From that table come the V and J calls and clone size; the DNA was used to work out D and trimming. The table lists roughly 150,000 clones, 89% of them singletons, with approximately 2.8% in the top ten.

The clonotype comes from a man in his 60s with acute or convalescent COVID-19. The specimen sequenced was peripheral blood. The chain recombines TRBV5-1 with TRBJ1-3; maybe TRBD1 (6 bases). CDR3 region: CASSLVTGSGNTIYF. The CDR3 nucleotides read TGCGCCAGCAGCTTAGTCACAGGGTCTGGAAACACCATATATTTT.